This T cell receptor (beta chain) was observed in a study of control samples from healthy donors and cancer patients. Some clones are missing from TCRdb's copy, which holds only in-frame ones; the method was immunoSEQ multiplex PCR. The sample has 150,000 or so clones, roughly 93% seen once. Germline lookup yields CDR1 MNHEY and CDR2 SVGEGT. This CDR3 contains 17 residues. V shed 1 base, J shed 7 bases, and the junction held 9 bases outside the gene matches. The sequenced sample was blood. This TCR was sampled from a man between 18 and 29 years old in good health. The chain joins TRBV6-2 or TRBV6-3 to TRBJ2-1, with TRBD1 identical over 11 bases. This chain's CDR3 is CASSYFEGQGDWNEQFF. CDR3 nucleotides: TGTGCCAGCAGTTACTTCGAGGGACAGGGGGATTGGAATGAGCAGTTCTTC.